Following are 3 T cell receptor beta chains from one sample sequenced in a study of T cell changes during pregnancy in multiple sclerosis. The table came from immunoSEQ multiplex PCR; TCRdb's copy has only in-frame clones and leaves some out. The profile shows about 49,000 clones, 90% to 95% of them singletons. The sequencing used CD8+ T cells from peripheral blood mononuclear cells, collected before pregnancy. Every receptor here comes from a female donor with multiple sclerosis, enrolled in a pregnancy study.

The rearrangement joins TRBV19 to TRBJ2-1; TRBD1 agrees at 9 bases. Germline assignment: CDR1 LNHDA and CDR2 SQIVND (reference sequence). The length of the CDR3 is 16 residues. The V segment lost 6 bases and the J segment 7 bases; nucleotides outside the gene matches: 13. CDR3 DNA: TGTGCCAGTAGCCCCCAGGACAGGGGCCGAGGAAATGAGCAGTTCTTC. Protein product: CASSPQDRGRGNEQFF.

The chain employs TRBV27 and TRBJ2-7; the D gene is possibly TRBD2 (6 bases). Deletions cut 6 bases from V and 3 bases from J, with 18 bases between. This CDR3 comprises 15 residues. Germline assignment: CDR1 MNHEY and CDR2 SMNVEV (reference sequence). DNA of the CDR3: TGTGCCAGCAGCCTCCGGGGCGCGGGACTCTACGAGCAGTACTTC. This gives the protein CASSLRGAGLYEQYF.

This clone was picked up one time. The chain joins TRBV9 to TRBJ2-1; TRBD2 matches at 8 bases. This CDR3 spans 15 amino acids. Trimming at V came to 0 bases and at J to 2 bases, leaving 1 base not matched to a gene. Germline values: CDR1 SGDLS, CDR2 YYNGEE. The CDR3, as DNA: TGTGCCAGCAGCGTAGGCGGGAGGCCCTACAATGAGCAGTTCTTC. This codes for CASSVGGRPYNEQFF.